One and the same sample provided the 5 T cell receptor beta chains below, sequenced in a study of tumor-infiltrating lymphocytes in primary liver carcinoma. TCR beta cDNA came from 400 to 500 ng total RNA, primed with a constant-region primer. A slightly modified ARM-PCR protocol with three nested multiplex PCR rounds produced these TCR beta libraries. Running roughly 10 cycles apiece, the first two PCR rounds relied on TRBV1-TRBV30 forward primers together with a C-beta reverse primer. MiXCR was run by TCRdb on the multiplex PCR reads, yielding one entry per CDR3 protein. The data show fewer than 350,000 distinct CDR3 sequences, approximately 65% seen once. In addition to blood RNA drawn from unsorted whole blood, germline DNA was extracted. Sequencing input: peripheral blood. These receptors all stem from a man in his forties or fifties with primary liver carcinoma and hepatitis B virus infection.

A remark on this clonotype: As the CDR3 is not closed by the conserved phenylalanine or tryptophan, this likely results from a read error. The rearrangement joins TRBV11-2 to TRBJ2-3; D not certain. V lost 8 bases to trimming and J lost 8 bases, with 20 bases between them. Germline V lookup: CDR1 SGHAT, CDR2 FQNNGV. The CDR3 is 14 residues long. The CDR3 loop reads CASSALFPTGTQYI. The CDR3, as DNA: TGTGCCAGCTCAGCTTTATTCCCTACCGGTACGCAGTATATT.

Points on this clonotype: At one end the junction does not follow the germline gene, possibly because of a read error. The genes are TRBV25-1 and TRBJ1-2, with D possibly matching TRBD1 (5 bases). Germline-derived CDR1 and CDR2 are MGHDK and SYGVNS. The CDR3 is 14 amino acids. The CDR3 loop reads CASRRGDLIQDYTF. CDR3 bases: TGTGCCAGCAGAAGAGGGGATCTCATACAGGACTACACCTTT.

The chain carries TRBV2 and TRBJ1-4; D gene ambiguous. V was pared by 4 bases and J by 0 bases, with 9 bases between. Germline V gene lookup returns CDR1 SNHLY and CDR2 FYNNEI. The CDR3 is 15 amino acids. This chain's CDR3 is CASSVSGTTNEKLFF. The CDR3 DNA follows: TGTGCCAGCAGTGTGTCCGGGACAACTAATGAAAAACTGTTTTTT.

DNA of the CDR3: TGTGCCGGGCTTAGGGGCTCTGGAAACACCATATATTTT. Its translation: CAGLRGSGNTIYF. This chain connects TRBV6-4 to TRBJ1-3; a weak D match, TRBD1 (5 bases). With 11 bases removed from V and 0 bases from J, the gap between germline ends came to 11 bases. Germline loops: CDR1 MRHNA, CDR2 SNTAGT. CDR3 length: 13 amino acids.

About this clonotype itself: The germline gene is not matched at one end of the junction; a read error may be the cause. This chain links TRBV11-2 with TRBJ1-5; TRBD1 is a possible D gene (6 bases). Germline assignment: CDR1 SGHAT and CDR2 FQNNGV. This CDR3 contains 15 residues. The CDR3 loop is CASNTGTPSNRPQHF. CDR3 nucleotide sequence: TGTGCCAGCAACACCGGGACACCTAGCAATCGGCCCCAGCACTTT.